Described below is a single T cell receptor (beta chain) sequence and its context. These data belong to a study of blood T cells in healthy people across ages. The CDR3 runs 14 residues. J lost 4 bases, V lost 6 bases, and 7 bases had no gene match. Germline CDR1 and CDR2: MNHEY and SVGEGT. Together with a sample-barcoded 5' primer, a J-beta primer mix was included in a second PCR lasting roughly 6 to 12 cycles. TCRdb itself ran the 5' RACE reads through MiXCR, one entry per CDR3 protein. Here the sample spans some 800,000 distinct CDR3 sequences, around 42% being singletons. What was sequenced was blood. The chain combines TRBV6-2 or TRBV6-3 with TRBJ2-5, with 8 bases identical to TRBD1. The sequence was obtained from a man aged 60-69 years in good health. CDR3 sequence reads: CASRPLGQGETQYF. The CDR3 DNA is TGTGCCAGCAGACCCCTCGGACAGGGAGAGACCCAGTACTTC.